The subject of this entry is one TCR beta chain. As yet, its antigen is unknown. Per germline, CDR1 SGHAT and CDR2 FQNNGV. This CDR3 has 14 residues. Trimming cost V 4 bases and J 6 bases, with 14 bases left between them. Combining iRepertoire HTBI primers with Arm-PCR of CDR3 regions, the authors built TCR beta libraries. TCRdb reprocessed the multiplex PCR reads with MiXCR, giving one entry per CDR3 protein. Here the sample spans 250,000 or so distinct CDR3 sequences, around 20% being singletons. This sample's time point: newly diagnosed GD, antithyroid drugs for less than 3 months. Researchers made the TCR library from RNA that was extracted from PBMCs. In this cohort, patients came from an endocrinology department located in Xi'an, China. This record belongs to a study of regulatory T cells in long-lasting Graves disease. Study-wide points: Whereas about a thousand public clonotypes were shared by new patients, persistent patients shared more, at a few thousand. The study found TRBV28, TRBJ1-2 and TRBJ2-5 favored in persistent disease.

This clonotype was obtained from a female donor with Graves disease. The sample consisted of peripheral blood mononuclear cells (PBMCs), taken at new diagnosis, from a patient treated with antithyroid drugs. This chain uses TRBV11-2 with TRBJ2-3; D is perhaps TRBD2 (5 bases). CDR3 sequence reads: CASSSPSGWDTQYF. CDR3 in DNA: TGTGCCAGCAGCTCTCCGAGCGGTTGGGATACGCAGTATTTT.